The clone carrying this T cell receptor beta chain was counted at least ten times. Its antigen is not identified. This sample was taken from a study of T cells in Graves' hyperthyroidism and ophthalmopathy. On the study more broadly: Peripheral blood was obtained at initial diagnosis, preceding any treatment. The study, taken as a whole, reports: Ophthalmopathy, as predicted by the model, came a median approximately 5.9 months after the prediction. A 13 V-J signature model discriminated ophthalmopathy versus stable hyperthyroidism. Within blood appeared most thyroid clonotypes that had expanded above 0.001.

What was amplified from RNA transcripts were TCR beta CDR3 regions. Carried out on the TCR CDR3, a first-round RT-PCR used the HTBI primer set. TCRdb reprocessed the multiplex PCR reads via MiXCR and lists one record per CDR3 protein. The repertoire holds 500,000 to 650,000 distinct CDR3 sequences, 20% seen once, with approximately 50% in the top ten. V was trimmed by 7 bases and J by 8 bases, leaving 6 bases between them. Germline CDR1 is SNHLY and CDR2 is FYNNEI. The CDR3 sequence is 10 residues long. The sample taken for sequencing was blood. The sequence derives from a man in his forties with Graves' ophthalmopathy. The chain combines TRBV2 with TRBJ2-1; D ambiguous. CDR3 loop: CASMDDEQFF. The CDR3 nucleotides are TGTGCCAGCATGGATGATGAGCAGTTCTTC.